The rows below give T cell receptor beta chains drawn from one sample of a study of T cells after yellow fever vaccination. TCRdb itself ran the 5' RACE reads through MiXCR, one entry per CDR3 protein. Counted here are under 250,000 distinct CDR3 sequences, about 3% occurring once; the ten biggest clones make up approximately 3%. The sequencing here drew on CD4+ T cells sorted from PBMCs, taken 10 days after the yellow fever booster vaccination. These receptors originate from a man younger than 30 who received the YFV17D yellow fever vaccine. Both conserved end residues are part of each CDR3. A D gene is named only where the DNA matches it firmly. Rows give clone size only sometimes, using once, few, many, or a class for an expanded clone.

>NA|TRBJ2-6|TRBV7-9|NA
CASSQGSSGANVLTF
TGTGCCAGCAGTCAGGGAAGCTCTGGGGCCAACGTCCTGACTTTC
>NA|TRBJ1-6|TRBV6-5|NA
CASRTTVGGSPLHF
TGTGCCAGCAGGACAACCGTTGGCGGCTCACCCCTCCACTTT
>few|TRBJ2-2|TRBV3-1|TRBD1
CASREQGTGELFF
TGTGCCAGCAGAGAACAGGGGACCGGGGAGCTGTTTTTT
>many|TRBJ2-5|TRBV14|NA
CASSQGARTQYF
TGTGCCAGCAGCCAAGGAGCTCGGACCCAGTACTTC
>few|TRBJ2-3|TRBV27|NA
CASSSTGGDTQYF
TGTGCCAGCAGTTCCACCGGAGGGGATACGCAGTATTTT
>NA|TRBJ1-1|TRBV6-1|TRBD1
CASHRGPGTEAFF
TGTGCCAGCCACAGGGGGCCAGGCACTGAAGCTTTCTTT
>many|TRBJ2-1|TRBV20-1|NA
CSATDETNEQFF
TGCAGTGCGACGGACGAAACCAATGAGCAGTTCTTC
>few|TRBJ2-1|TRBV12-3/TRBV12-4|NA
CASSSGARQQFF
TGTGCCAGCAGTTCAGGGGCGAGACAACAGTTCTTC
>many|TRBJ2-3|TRBV12-3/TRBV12-4|NA
CASSLLQGGTQYF
TGTGCCAGCAGTTTATTACAGGGAGGTACGCAGTATTTT
>NA|TRBJ2-2|TRBV3-1|NA
CASSQVVSTNTGELFF
TGTGCCAGCAGCCAAGTCGTCAGTACAAACACCGGGGAGCTGTTTTTT
>many|TRBJ2-6|TRBV5-1|NA
CASSLVSGTPSGANVLTF
TGCGCCAGCAGCTTGGTCTCAGGCACTCCCTCTGGGGCCAACGTCCTGACTTTC
>many|TRBJ1-2|TRBV6-1|TRBD1
CASSVLTGTYGYTF
TGTGCCAGCAGTGTTTTGACAGGGACTTATGGCTACACCTTC
>NA|TRBJ1-1|TRBV12-3/TRBV12-4|NA
CASSLPPGNTEAFF
TGTGCCAGCAGTTTGCCCCCTGGGAACACTGAAGCTTTCTTT
>few|TRBJ2-3|TRBV3-1|NA
CASSQDQPGPPDTQYF
TGTGCCAGCAGCCAAGATCAGCCAGGACCTCCAGATACGCAGTATTTT
>many|TRBJ2-5|TRBV12-3/TRBV12-4|NA
CASSPQARSAQYF
TGTGCCAGCAGCCCACAGGCCCGATCGGCCCAGTACTTC
>many|TRBJ2-5|TRBV18|NA
CASSPLAQGETQYF
TGTGCCAGCTCACCACTAGCCCAGGGGGAGACCCAGTACTTC
>NA|TRBJ1-4|TRBV6-6|TRBD1
CASGTGLRVDEKLFF
TGTGCCAGTGGGACAGGTCTGAGAGTGGATGAAAAACTGTTTTTT
>few|TRBJ2-2|TRBV12-3/TRBV12-4|NA
CASSPSVNTGELFF
TGTGCCAGCAGCCCCTCAGTGAACACCGGGGAGCTGTTTTTT
>many|TRBJ1-1|TRBV5-1|NA
CASSWGAANTEAFF
TGCGCCAGCAGCTGGGGGGCGGCGAACACTGAAGCTTTCTTT
>few|TRBJ2-5|TRBV5-1|TRBD2
CASSQTSGGAVETQYF
TGCGCCAGCAGCCAGACTAGCGGGGGGGCGGTGGAGACCCAGTACTTC
>many|TRBJ2-4|TRBV20-1|NA
CSARDPLAKNIQYF
TGCAGTGCAAGGGACCCCCTAGCCAAAAACATTCAGTACTTC
>many|TRBJ2-3|TRBV7-2|NA
CASSLSRTTDTQYF
TGTGCCAGCAGCTTAAGTAGGACGACAGATACGCAGTATTTT
>few|TRBJ2-3|TRBV6-5|TRBD2
CASTASGGADTQYF
TGTGCCAGCACCGCTAGCGGGGGGGCAGATACGCAGTATTTT
>few|TRBJ2-5|TRBV3-1|NA
CASSHGPSPRGETQYF
TGTGCCAGCAGCCACGGGCCAAGTCCTAGGGGGGAGACCCAGTACTTC
>many|TRBJ2-5|TRBV9|NA
CASSGNRPGETQYF
TGTGCCAGCAGTGGAAACCGCCCCGGGGAGACCCAGTACTTC
>many|TRBJ2-1|TRBV2|NA
CASSPSTASYNEQFF
TGTGCCAGCAGTCCTAGCACCGCATCCTACAATGAGCAGTTCTTC
>many|TRBJ2-1|TRBV4-2|NA
CASAPWTNRDEQFF
TGTGCCAGCGCACCGTGGACGAACAGGGATGAGCAGTTCTTC
>many|TRBJ2-5|TRBV9|NA
CASSVDTSQETQYF
TGTGCCAGCAGCGTTGACACGTCCCAAGAGACCCAGTACTTC
>many|TRBJ1-3|TRBV2|NA
CASRMGASGNTIYF
TGTGCCAGCCGTATGGGGGCATCAGGAAACACCATATATTTT
>NA|TRBJ2-5|TRBV5-1|NA
CASSLGTDYQETQYF
TGCGCCAGCAGCTTGGGGACGGACTATCAAGAGACCCAGTACTTC
>few|TRBJ2-3|TRBV2|NA
CASSPPPMDTDTQYF
TGTGCCAGCAGTCCTCCGCCTATGGACACAGATACGCAGTATTTT